This T cell receptor beta chain is from a study of cytomegalovirus exposure and HLA in healthy donors (dated by TCRdb to 2017 to 2019). The study in broad terms: In an earlier analysis of 587 of the donors, about 270 Gb of sequence data and 100 million or so unique TCR beta sequences from approximately 180 million T cells were reported. Approximately 300 gigabases of sequencing data and tens of millions of unique TCR sequences made up an early release that covered 500 to 650 HLA-typed donors. The genetic ancestry cluster associated with self-reported Caucasian donors included roughly 84% of the 398 genotyped donors. The study aimed to test whether signatures of past pathogen exposure could be identified by cataloging public T cell receptors. Using immunosequencing, the study profiled T cell repertoires from 666 subjects and related those repertoires to cytomegalovirus serostatus. A separate validation cohort of over 95 different subjects was used in addition to the approximately 670-subject first cohort. High-throughput TCR immunosequencing, statistical association of individual TCRs with disease status, and machine learning were combined to predict cytomegalovirus infection status. To study patterns of TCR occurrence, a later analysis re-analyzed previously published TCR beta repertoires from 666 donors and added high-resolution HLA genotyping. The later analysis used no new phenotypic data to find candidate immune exposures, relying instead on TCR beta sequences and their occurrence across donors. An earlier analysis of some 600 of the donors applied high-throughput TCR beta sequencing to assess whether each TCR beta V gene segment acted as functional or pseudogenic. Donor age, sex, ethnicity and CMV serostatus were collected together with the repertoire data. A later genetic analysis used genome-wide SNP genotypes for about three fifths of the 666 donors, treating that subset as a discovery cohort. All discovery cohort repertoires had been generated on a single sequencing platform. Both class I and class II loci were covered by HLA typing, at four-digit resolution. The number of typed donors differed by locus: roughly 629-640 for A, B, C, DRB1 and DQB1; roughly 510 for DQA1; fewer than 610 for DPA1; and 400 to 480 for DPB1. Because of strong linkage in the cohort, roughly five DR-DQ haplotypes were treated as single units for association and clustering. Among approximately 370 genotyped donors of the cohort, an average of about 240,000 unique TCR beta nucleotide sequences was sequenced per donor, of which about 19% were non-productive.

The library came from the immunoSEQ multiplex PCR assay. For the multiplex PCR, a mixture combining 60 forward primers for TCR Vbeta segments and 13 reverse primers for TCR Jbeta segments was used. The CDR3 region of rearranged TCR beta genes was amplified from genomic DNA by a multiplex PCR assay. The amplified TCR beta libraries were sequenced on the Illumina HiSeq System as 87-base-pair reads. In the original analysis: Across the 600 to 700 repertoires, a later analysis counted 78 million or so unique TCR beta chains, 9.5 million to 13 million of which were shared by at least two donors. Raw reads were error-corrected and collapsed into unique sequences by a nearest-neighbor algorithm in which closely related sequences were merged to remove PCR and sequencing errors. CDR3 sequences were aligned to IMGT reference sequences to assign V, D and J gene segments. Each retained sequence needed at least a six-nucleotide match to both a V gene segment and a J gene segment. A rearrangement counted as productive if the CDR3 had no stop codons and remained in frame with V and J, and every other rearrangement counted as non-productive. CDR3 was defined by IMGT convention, running from the second conserved V-encoded cysteine to the conserved J-encoded phenylalanine. The earlier analysis of about 590 of the donors excluded sequences that lacked an unambiguous match to a single V gene segment. In an earlier analysis of roughly 600 of the donors, a V segment was called functional when productive rearrangements were above 56.7%, and segregating when the standard deviation between donors exceeded 5%. A statistical classification framework was developed to diagnose cytomegalovirus status using the catalog of TCR beta chain sequences. A later analysis assigned V and J genes by comparing TCR nucleotide sequences with IMGT/GENE-DB human TR gene sequences. Using the TCRdist pipeline, a later analysis assigned CDR3 sequences along with most-parsimonious VDJ recombination scenarios. In a later analysis, each TCR beta chain was defined by its CDR3 amino acid sequence together with its V-gene family, and reads lacking a unique V-gene family were excluded. As a way to deal with suspected cross-contamination and a sequencing artifact, a later analysis dropped approximately 590 nucleotide sequences that were highly shared and had low generation probability. A later analysis calculated a clonal expansion index for each public chain from normalized within-repertoire ranks of inferred template counts. In a later analysis, generation probabilities were computed using a VDJ recombination model fitted to out-of-frame rearrangements, and the results were checked against IGoR. In a later analysis, hypergeometric tests were used to score TCR-TCR, TCR-HLA and TCR-CMV co-occurrence, with a repertoire-size bias correction applied to TCR pairs. False discovery rates were estimated in a later analysis by permuting HLA or CMV assignments 20 times. In a later analysis, co-occurring TCRs were grouped using DBSCAN, with TCRdist sequence similarity added in when clustering inside HLA-allele-positive subsets. Repertoires with fewer than 30,000 or more than 120,000 public chains were left out of co-occurrence clustering, as were about five repertoires with anomalous nucleotide sharing. The table comes from immuneACCESS by way of TCRdb, which keeps in-frame sequences with V and J called. Part of the clones is missing from these tables; in studies checked, under half for an unresolved V gene and the rest for unknown reasons. The DNA gave D and trimming, while V, J and clone size come from that table. The sample includes some 130,000 clones, with roughly four fifths observed a single time. Around 11% of the sample comes from the top ten.

The cohort was made up of 666 healthy bone marrow donors. At the time of sampling, all cohort members were nominally healthy, though unrecorded immune exposures were likely present. The donor was CMV seropositive and belonged to the group of 250 to 350 seropositive cohort members. A peripheral blood sample was collected from each donor, and TCR beta sequencing was performed on peripheral blood mononuclear cells. The Qiagen DNeasy Blood Extraction Kit was used to extract genomic DNA from the blood cell samples. Study-wide findings and limitations: A later analysis found that HLA-associated TCR beta chains were more clonally expanded and had lower generation probabilities than equally common non-associated chains. Because some donors lacked HLA typing at each locus, the association tests relied only on the typed subset. In both the original and validation cohorts, the classifier was reported to diagnose cytomegalovirus status with high specificity and sensitivity. The authors suggested that the approach could potentially be generalized to other disease states and immunological phenotypes. A group of highly shared sequence variants was considered likely to be a technical artifact of the sequencing pipeline. Only TCR beta chains were sequenced in this cohort, and the absence of alpha or paired-chain data limited detectable features. Roughly uniform sequencing depth across donors was assumed in presence/absence analyses, although this assumption may not hold. Immune exposure information for the cohort was limited to CMV serostatus. A further reported finding was that TCR beta sequences accurately predicted the HLA-A and HLA-B alleles for most subjects in the first cohort. Correlated functional status among segregating V segments might be attributable to linkage disequilibrium, but an unknown experimental factor could not be ruled out. In an earlier analysis of around 600 of the donors, most TCR beta V segments appeared in productive rearrangements about 87% or about 30% of the time, broadly matching IMGT annotations. The 87-base-pair reads could not distinguish some IMGT-functional V segments, including TRBV6-2 and TRBV6-3, so those segments were excluded. When HLA alleles, especially DR and DQ, strongly co-occurred, TCR associations were difficult to assign to individual alleles. A total of 150 to 200 TCR beta chains were listed by the study as associated with cytomegalovirus. At a false discovery rate of 0.05, a later analysis linked 15,000 to 20,000 TCR beta sequences to specific HLA alleles. In a later analysis, TCR association rates were found to vary across HLA loci, with the most associated TCRs seen for DRB1 alleles and the fewest for HLA-C alleles. In a later analysis, several top co-occurrence clusters were reported to appear linked to parvovirus B19, influenza, CMV and Epstein-Barr virus. According to a later analysis, most CMV-associated TCR beta chains appeared to be HLA-restricted, and the HLA associations seemed to be driven largely by CMV exposure. In vitro tests confirmed that three of the cytomegalovirus-associated TCR beta chains recognize cytomegalovirus antigens. Because counts were too low, about 18 rarely observed V segments, including chromosome 9 orphons, were excluded from the earlier analysis of 587 of the donors. V-gene and J-gene trimming of TCR beta chains was associated with a missense DCLRE1C variant in a later genetic analysis, and the association was replicated in an independent cohort. While some public TCRs were present in many individuals, most TCR sequences turned up only very rarely across donors. A later genetic analysis reported fewer N-insertions in productive TCRs among donors in an Asian-associated ancestry cluster than the roughly 700-donor mean.

V is reduced by 3 bases and J by 6 bases, leaving a spacing of 8 bases between them. From the cysteine up to the phenylalanine, the CDR3 has a length of 12 residues. Only CDR3 DNA is held: 36 bases, read in frame from base 1. For CDR1 and CDR2, the germline V gene lists MGHDK and SYGVNS. This clone appeared a single time. What this receptor recognizes is not known. No base qualities exist here, and no much larger clone lies one base off it. What was sequenced was PBMCs. This TCR was recovered from a male donor in good health and CMV-seropositive. The rearranged chain carries TRBV25-1 and TRBJ1-2; matching of 5 bases hints at TRBD1 as the D gene. The CDR3 reads CASSEVGHGYTF. The sequence in DNA is TGTGCCAGCAGTGAGGTGGGGCATGGCTACACCTTC.